This T cell receptor (beta chain) was found in a study of shared clonotypes between healthy human individuals. The length of the CDR3 is 15 residues. The V end was cut by 1 base, the J end by 7 bases, with 17 bases between. CDR1 is LNHNV, CDR2 YYDKDF, per germline (reference sequence). This clone occurred once. The antigen is undetermined. Here immunoSEQ multiplex PCR was the method, and the copy in TCRdb shows in-frame clones only, minus some. The sample lists some 2.3 million clones; 85% to 95% were seen once. Regarding the study as a whole: A handful of donors held about 5% of naive CD4 clonotypes in common.

The sequence derives from a man aged 18 to 29 in good health. Some clones in this sample may be carry-over from other donors' samples. This chain uses TRBV15 with TRBJ2-7, with a tentative D call TRBD1 (5 bases). The sequenced material came from naive CD4+ T cells from PBMCs. Subset: CD45RA+ positively selected. CDR3 amino acids: CATSRGGSYLREQYF. The CDR3 coding sequence is TGTGCCACCAGCAGAGGGGGCAGCTATCTACGAGAGCAGTACTTC. Variable domain in full (rest from reference TRBV15 and TRBJ2-7): DAMVIQNPRYQVTQFGKPVTLSCSQTLNHNVMYWYQQKSSQAPKLLFHYYDKDFNNEADTPDNFQSRRPNTSFCFLDIRSPGLGDTAMYLCATSRGGSYLREQYFGPGTRLTVT.